The source of this T cell receptor (beta chain) is a study of OX40 agonist ivuxolimab in advanced cancers. About this clone itself: Its antigen is not known.

Germline-derived CDR1 and CDR2 are SGHRS and YFSETQ. Trimming stripped 2 bases from V and 3 bases from J, with 8 bases between. This CDR3 has 13 residues. Sequenced by immunoSEQ multiplex PCR; TCRdb stores in-frame clones only, minus some. The table includes 35,000 or so clones, less than 85% detected once. Points from the study as a whole: Undetermined was the antigen specificity of the expanded peripheral T cells.

Material: CD4+ or CD8+ T cells sorted from blood, obtained in a trial of the OX40 agonist ivuxolimab. The rearrangement uses TRBV5-1 and TRBJ1-1, with TRBD1 as a possible D gene (5 bases). The sequence was obtained from an adult with an advanced solid tumor such as melanoma, head and neck, liver or kidney cancer. The CDR3 loop reads CASSFEGYTEAFF. CDR3 nucleotides: TGCGCCAGCAGCTTTGAGGGGTACACTGAAGCTTTCTTT.